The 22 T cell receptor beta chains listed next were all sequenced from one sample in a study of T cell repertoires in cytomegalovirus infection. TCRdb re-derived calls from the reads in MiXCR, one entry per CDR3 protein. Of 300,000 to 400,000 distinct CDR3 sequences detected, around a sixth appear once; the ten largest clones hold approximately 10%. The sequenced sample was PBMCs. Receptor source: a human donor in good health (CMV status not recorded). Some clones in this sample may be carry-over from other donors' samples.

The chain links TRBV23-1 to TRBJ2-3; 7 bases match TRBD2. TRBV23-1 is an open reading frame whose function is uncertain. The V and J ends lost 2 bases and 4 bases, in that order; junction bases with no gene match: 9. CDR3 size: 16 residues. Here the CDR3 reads CASSQDAGEKADTQYF. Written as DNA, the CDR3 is TGCGCCAGCAGTCAAGATGCGGGAGAGAAGGCAGATACGCAGTATTTT.

CDR3 DNA: TGCAGTGCTACCCGGTCGGGGGGGCCGGTCGGGGAGCTGTTTTTT. Its protein is CSATRSGGPVGELFF. V and J are TRBV20-1 and TRBJ2-2; 8 bases are a match to TRBD2. The germline V gene encodes CDR1 DFQATT and CDR2 SNEGSKA (reference sequence). With 4 bases clipped from V and 7 bases from J, the junction kept 11 bases outside the gene matches. CDR3 size: 15 residues.

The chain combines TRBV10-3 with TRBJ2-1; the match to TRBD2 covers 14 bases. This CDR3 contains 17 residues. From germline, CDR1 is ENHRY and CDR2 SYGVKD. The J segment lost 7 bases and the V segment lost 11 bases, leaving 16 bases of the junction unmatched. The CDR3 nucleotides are TGTGCCGAGTGGGGACTAGCGGGAGTTTTTTGGGGTAATGAGCAGTTCTTC. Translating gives CAEWGLAGVFWGNEQFF.

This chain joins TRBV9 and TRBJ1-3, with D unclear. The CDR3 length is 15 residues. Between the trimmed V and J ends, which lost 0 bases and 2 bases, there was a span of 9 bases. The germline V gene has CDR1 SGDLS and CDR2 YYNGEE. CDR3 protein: CASSVGPVTGNTIYF. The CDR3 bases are TGTGCCAGCAGCGTAGGCCCCGTCACTGGAAACACCATATATTTT.

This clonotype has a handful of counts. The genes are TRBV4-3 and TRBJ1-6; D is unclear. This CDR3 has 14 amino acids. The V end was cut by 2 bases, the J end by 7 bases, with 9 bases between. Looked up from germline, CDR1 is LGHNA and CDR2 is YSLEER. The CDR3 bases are TGCGCCAGCAGCCAAAGGGCCACCAATTCACCCCTCCACTTT. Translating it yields CASSQRATNSPLHF.

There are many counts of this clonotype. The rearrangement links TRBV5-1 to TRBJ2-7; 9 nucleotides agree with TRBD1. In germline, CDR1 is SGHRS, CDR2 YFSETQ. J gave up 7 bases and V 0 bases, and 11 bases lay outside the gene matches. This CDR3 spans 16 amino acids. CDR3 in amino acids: CASSLGPGQGSGEQYF. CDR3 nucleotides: TGCGCCAGCAGCTTGGGACCGGGACAGGGAAGTGGGGAGCAGTACTTC.

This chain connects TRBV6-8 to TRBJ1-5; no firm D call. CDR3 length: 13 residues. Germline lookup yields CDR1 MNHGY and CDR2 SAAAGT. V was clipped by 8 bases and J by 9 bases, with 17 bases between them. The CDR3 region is CASSVTARRPQHF. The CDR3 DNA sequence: TGTGCCAGCTCGGTGACGGCGAGGCGGCCCCAGCATTTT.

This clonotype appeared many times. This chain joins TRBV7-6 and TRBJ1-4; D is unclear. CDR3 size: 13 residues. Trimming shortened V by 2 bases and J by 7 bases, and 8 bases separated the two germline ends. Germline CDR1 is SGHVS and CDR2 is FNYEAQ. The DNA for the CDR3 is TGTGCCAGCAGCTTACTTCTGGGTGAAAAACTGTTTTTT. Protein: CASSLLLGEKLFF.

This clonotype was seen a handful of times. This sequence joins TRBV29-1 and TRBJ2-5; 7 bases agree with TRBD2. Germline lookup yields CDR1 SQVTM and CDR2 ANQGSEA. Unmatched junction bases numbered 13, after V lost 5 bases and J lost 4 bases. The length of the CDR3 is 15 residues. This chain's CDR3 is CSVSLLAKPAETQYF. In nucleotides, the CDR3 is TGCAGCGTTTCCCTACTAGCGAAGCCGGCAGAGACCCAGTACTTC.

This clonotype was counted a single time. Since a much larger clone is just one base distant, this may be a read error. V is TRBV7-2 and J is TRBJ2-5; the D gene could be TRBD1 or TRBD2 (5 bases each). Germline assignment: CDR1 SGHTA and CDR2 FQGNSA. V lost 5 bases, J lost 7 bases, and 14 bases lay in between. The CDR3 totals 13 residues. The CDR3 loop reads CASSPPGTRTQYF. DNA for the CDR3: TGTGCCAGCAGCCCTCCGGGGACGAGGACCCAGTACTTC.

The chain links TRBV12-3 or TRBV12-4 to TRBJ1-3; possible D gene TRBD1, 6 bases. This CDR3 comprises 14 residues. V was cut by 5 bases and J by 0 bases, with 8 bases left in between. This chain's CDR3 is CASSTGSSGNTIYF. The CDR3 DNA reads TGTGCCAGCAGTACAGGGAGCTCTGGAAACACCATATATTTT.

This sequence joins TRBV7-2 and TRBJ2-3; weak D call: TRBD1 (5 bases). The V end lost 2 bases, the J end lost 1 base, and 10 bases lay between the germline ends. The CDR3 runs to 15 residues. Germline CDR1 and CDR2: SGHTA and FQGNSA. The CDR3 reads CASSLRLQGTDTQYF. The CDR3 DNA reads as TGTGCCAGCAGCTTACGCCTACAGGGCACAGATACGCAGTATTTT.

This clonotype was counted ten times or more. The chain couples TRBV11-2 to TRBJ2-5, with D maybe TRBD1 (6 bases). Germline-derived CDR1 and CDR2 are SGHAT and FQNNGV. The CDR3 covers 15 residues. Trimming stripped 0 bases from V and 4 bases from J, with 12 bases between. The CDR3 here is CASSLDGQSSETQYF. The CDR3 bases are TGTGCCAGCAGCTTAGACGGACAGAGCTCAGAGACCCAGTACTTC.

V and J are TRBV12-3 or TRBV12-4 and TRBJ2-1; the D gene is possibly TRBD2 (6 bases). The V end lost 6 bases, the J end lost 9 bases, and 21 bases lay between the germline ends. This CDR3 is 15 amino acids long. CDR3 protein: CASRGLAVRTGEQFF. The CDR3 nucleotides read TGTGCCAGCAGGGGACTCGCAGTTCGTACCGGTGAGCAGTTCTTC.

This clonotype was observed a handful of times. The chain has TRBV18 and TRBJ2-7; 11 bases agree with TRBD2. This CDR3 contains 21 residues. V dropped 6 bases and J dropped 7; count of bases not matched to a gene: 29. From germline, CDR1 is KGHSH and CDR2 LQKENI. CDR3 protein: CASSAISGAASGRIPSGEQYF. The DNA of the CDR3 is TGTGCCAGCTCGGCGATTTCAGGGGCGGCTAGCGGGAGGATACCTTCGGGGGAGCAGTACTTC.

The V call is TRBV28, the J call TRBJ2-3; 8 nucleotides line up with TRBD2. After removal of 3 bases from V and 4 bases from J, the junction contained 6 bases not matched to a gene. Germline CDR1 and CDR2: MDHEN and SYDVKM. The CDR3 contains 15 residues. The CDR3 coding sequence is TGTGCCAGCAGTTTCCCGACTAGCGCTCCAGATACGCAGTATTTT. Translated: CASSFPTSAPDTQYF. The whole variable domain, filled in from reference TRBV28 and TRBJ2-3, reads DVKVTQSSRYLVKRTGEKVFLECVQDMDHENMFWYRQDPGLGLRLIYFSYDVKMKEKGDIPEGYSVSREKKERFSLILESASTNQTSMYLCASSFPTSAPDTQYFGPGTRLTVL.

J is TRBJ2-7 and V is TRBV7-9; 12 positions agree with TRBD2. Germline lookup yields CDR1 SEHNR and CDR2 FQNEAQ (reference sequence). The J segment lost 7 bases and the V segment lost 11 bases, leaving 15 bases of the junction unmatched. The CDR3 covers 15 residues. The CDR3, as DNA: TGTGCCGTACGGACTAGCGGGACCGGATCGGGTGAGCAGTACTTC. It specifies CAVRTSGTGSGEQYF. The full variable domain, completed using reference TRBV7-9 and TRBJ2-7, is DTGVSQNPRHKITKRGQNVTFRCDPISEHNRLYWYRQTLGQGPEFLTYFQNEAQLEKSRLLSDRFSAERPKGSFSTLEIQRTEQGDSAMYLCAVRTSGTGSGEQYFGPGTRLTVT.

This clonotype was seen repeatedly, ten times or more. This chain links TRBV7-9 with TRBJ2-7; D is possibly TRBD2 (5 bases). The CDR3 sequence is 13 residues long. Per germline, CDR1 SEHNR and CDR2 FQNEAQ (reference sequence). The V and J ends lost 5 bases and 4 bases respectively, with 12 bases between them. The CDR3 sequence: CASSRPGNYEQYF. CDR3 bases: TGTGCCAGCAGCCGCCCCGGGAATTACGAGCAGTACTTC.

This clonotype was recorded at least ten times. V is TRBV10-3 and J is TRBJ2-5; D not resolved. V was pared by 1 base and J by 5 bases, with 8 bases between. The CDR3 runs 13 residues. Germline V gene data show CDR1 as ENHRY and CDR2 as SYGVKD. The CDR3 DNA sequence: TGTGCCATCAGTGAGTTAAGGTCCGAGACCCAGTACTTC. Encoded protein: CAISELRSETQYF.

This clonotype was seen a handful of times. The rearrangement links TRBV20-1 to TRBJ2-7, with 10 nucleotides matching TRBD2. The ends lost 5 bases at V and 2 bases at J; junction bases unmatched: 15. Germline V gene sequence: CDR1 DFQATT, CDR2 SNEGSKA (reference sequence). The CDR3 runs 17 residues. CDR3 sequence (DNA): TGCAGTGCTCAGGGTCCTAGCGGGAGTCAGGTGCCCTACGAGCAGTACTTC. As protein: CSAQGPSGSQVPYEQYF.

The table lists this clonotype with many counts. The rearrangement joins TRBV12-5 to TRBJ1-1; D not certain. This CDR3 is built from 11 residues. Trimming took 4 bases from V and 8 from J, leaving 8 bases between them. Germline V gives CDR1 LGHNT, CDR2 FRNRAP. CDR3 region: CASGYLREAFF. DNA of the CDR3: TGTGCTAGTGGTTACCTGAGGGAAGCTTTCTTT.

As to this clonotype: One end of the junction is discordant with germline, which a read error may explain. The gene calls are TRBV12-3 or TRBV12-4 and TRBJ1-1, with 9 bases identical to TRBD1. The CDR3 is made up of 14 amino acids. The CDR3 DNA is TGTACCAGCAGGGACAGGGAGGGGGCCACTGAAGCTTTCTTT. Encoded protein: CTSRDREGATEAFF.